The present T cell receptor beta chain was sequenced within a study of OX40 agonist ivuxolimab in advanced cancers. This clone was seen just once. The repertoire was sequenced with immunoSEQ multiplex PCR; TCRdb's copy has only in-frame clones and lacks some. The sample includes some 7,000 clones, around 85% seen only once; the top ten take around 79%. The germline V and J ends were trimmed by 7 bases and 3 bases, with 14 bases remaining between them. CDR1 is SGDLS, CDR2 YYNGEE, per germline. CDR3 length: 14 amino acids. This specimen was CD4+ or CD8+ T cells sorted from blood, taken in a trial of the OX40 agonist ivuxolimab. The chain has TRBV9 and TRBJ2-1; D is possibly TRBD1 or TRBD2 (5 bases each). The clonotype was recovered from an adult with an advanced solid tumor such as melanoma, head and neck, liver or kidney cancer. CDR3 region: CASSPEGIYNEQFF. DNA for the CDR3: TGTGCCAGCTCCCCCGAGGGGATCTACAATGAGCAGTTCTTC.